This T cell receptor (beta chain) appears in the sequencing data of a study of early T cells in non-severe SARS-CoV-2 infection. Study in general: Alpha and beta chains were unpaired, from unsorted whole-blood bulk RNA.

Looked up from germline, CDR1 is MDHEN and CDR2 is SYDVKM. CDR3 size: 14 residues. Researchers attached unique molecular identifiers to individual cDNA molecules. In TCRdb, the 5' RACE reads were re-called with MiXCR into one record per CDR3 protein. The sample consists of 75,000 to 100,000 distinct CDR3 sequences, around a sixth of them appearing once. There are a few counts of this clonotype. Its target is unknown. The junction shows a germline mismatch at one end, possibly a read error. Study observations and caveats: Missing private and CD4 specificities, VDJdb matching favored anti-spike CD8 responses.

The sample consisted of whole blood. This clonotype was sampled from an adult who was a healthcare worker with PCR-confirmed SARS-CoV-2 infection or an uninfected control (not recorded which). The rearrangement joins TRBV28 to TRBJ1-4; D gene ambiguous. CDR3 sequence (DNA): TGTGCCAGCAGCTTGACACCAACTAATGGAAAACTGTTTTTT. As protein: CASSLTPTNGKLFF.